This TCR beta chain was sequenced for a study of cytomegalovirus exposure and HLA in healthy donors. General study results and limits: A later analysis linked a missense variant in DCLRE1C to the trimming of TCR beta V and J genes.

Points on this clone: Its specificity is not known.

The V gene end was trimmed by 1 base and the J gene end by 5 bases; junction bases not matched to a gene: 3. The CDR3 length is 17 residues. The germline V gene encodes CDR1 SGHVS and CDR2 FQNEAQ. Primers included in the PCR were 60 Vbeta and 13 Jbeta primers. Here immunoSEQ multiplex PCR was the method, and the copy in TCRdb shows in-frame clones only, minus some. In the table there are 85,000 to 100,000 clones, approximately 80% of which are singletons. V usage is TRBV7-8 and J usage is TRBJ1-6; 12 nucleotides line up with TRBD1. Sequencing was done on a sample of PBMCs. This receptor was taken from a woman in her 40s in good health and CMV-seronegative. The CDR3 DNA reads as TGTGCCAGCAGCTTAGAGGGACAGGGGGCAGATAATTCACCCCTCCACTTT. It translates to CASSLEGQGADNSPLHF.